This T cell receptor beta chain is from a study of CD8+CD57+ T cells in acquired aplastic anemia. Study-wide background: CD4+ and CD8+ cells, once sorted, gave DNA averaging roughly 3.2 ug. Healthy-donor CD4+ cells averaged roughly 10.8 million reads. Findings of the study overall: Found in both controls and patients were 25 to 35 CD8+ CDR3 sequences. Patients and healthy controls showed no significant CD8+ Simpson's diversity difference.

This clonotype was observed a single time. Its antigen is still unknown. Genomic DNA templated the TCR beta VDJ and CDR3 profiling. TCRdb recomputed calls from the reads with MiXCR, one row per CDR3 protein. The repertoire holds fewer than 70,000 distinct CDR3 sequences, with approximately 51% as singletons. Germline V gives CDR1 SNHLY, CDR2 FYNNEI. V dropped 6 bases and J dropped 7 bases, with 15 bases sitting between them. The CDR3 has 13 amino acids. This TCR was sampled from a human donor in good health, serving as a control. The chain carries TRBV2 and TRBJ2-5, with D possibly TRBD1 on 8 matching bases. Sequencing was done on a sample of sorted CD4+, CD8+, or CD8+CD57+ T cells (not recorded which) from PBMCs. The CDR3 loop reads CASREDREGTQYF. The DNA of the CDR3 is TGTGCCAGCAGGGAGGACAGGGAGGGGACCCAGTACTTC. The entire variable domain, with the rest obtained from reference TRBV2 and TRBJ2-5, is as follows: EPEVTQTPSHQVTQMGQEVILRCVPISNHLYFYWYRQILGQKVEFLVSFYNNEISEKSEIFDDQFSVERPDGSNFTLKIRSTKLEDSAMYFCASREDREGTQYFGPGTRLLVL.